Listed here is a single TCR beta chain. Use of 60 Vbeta and 13 Jbeta primers characterized the PCR. Profiled with immunoSEQ multiplex PCR; TCRdb holds only in-frame clones, not every one. The top ten hold approximately 7.2% of the sample, which has 100,000 to 150,000 clones, 70% to 75% seen once. J lost 4 bases, V lost 6 bases, and 9 bases had no gene match. The length of the CDR3 is 16 residues. Germline V lookup: CDR1 SGHAT, CDR2 FQNNGV. This entry is derived from a study of cytomegalovirus exposure and HLA in healthy donors. Sequenced material: PBMCs. The chain recombines TRBV11-2 with TRBJ2-3; TRBD1 matches 11 bases. This TCR derives from a male donor in good health and CMV-seronegative. The CDR3 DNA sequence: TGTGCCAGCAGTTCTGGACAGGGGGCATCGTCAGATACGCAGTATTTT. Translated: CASSSGQGASSDTQYF.